Presented here are 5 T cell receptor beta chains from one specimen sequenced in a study of regulatory dendritic cells for organ transplantation. Sequencing was performed with immunoSEQ multiplex PCR; in TCRdb, only in-frame clones are kept and a portion is missing. The sample has roughly 20,000 clones; approximately 85% are singletons. Sorted T cells were CFSE-labeled and cultured 4 to 5 days with allogeneic regulatory or mature dendritic cells at 1:10. These TCRs' antigens remain unknown. Sequencing was performed on naive CD4+ T cells from blood cultured with regulatory dendritic cells. Subset given: CD45RA+ naive T cells. These receptors all come from a human donor in good health.

The J gene is TRBJ1-2, the V gene TRBV5-6; D is uncertain. V lost 4 bases to trimming and J lost 8 bases, with 21 bases between them. The CDR3 has 15 amino acids. From germline, CDR1 is SGHDT and CDR2 YYEEEE. DNA of the CDR3: TGTGCCAGCAGCCTCATGTGGACTGAGGATCTCGGCTACACCTTC. Protein sequence: CASSLMWTEDLGYTF.

The chain has TRBV7-9 and TRBJ2-5; D remains unclear. Trimming removed 2 bases at V and 5 bases at J, with 3 bases between. The CDR3 is 11 residues long. Germline V gene sequence: CDR1 SEHNR, CDR2 FQNEAQ (reference sequence). The CDR3 here is CASSLKETQYF. CDR3 DNA: TGTGCCAGCAGCTTAAAGGAGACCCAGTACTTC.

The chain couples TRBV30 to TRBJ1-5, with D perhaps matching TRBD1 (6 bases). Trimming left V 1 base short and J 3 bases short, with 10 bases between. Germline assignment: CDR1 GTSNPN and CDR2 SVGIG (reference sequence). The CDR3 covers 14 residues. The CDR3 here is CAWSEDSLNQPQHF. In DNA, the CDR3 is TGTGCCTGGAGTGAGGACAGCCTCAATCAGCCCCAGCATTTT. Full variable domain (missing parts from reference TRBV30 and TRBJ1-5): SQTIHQWPATLVQPVGSPLSLECTVEGTSNPNLYWYRQAAGRGLQLLFYSVGIGQISSEVPQNLSASRPQDRQFILSSKKLLLSDSGFYLCAWSEDSLNQPQHFGDGTRLSIL.

The chain uses TRBV9 and TRBJ2-3; the D is unclear. Germline CDR1 is SGDLS and CDR2 is YYNGEE. With 3 bases removed from V and 0 bases from J, the gap between germline ends came to 14 bases. CDR3 length: 16 residues. DNA for the CDR3: TGTGCCAGCAGCGCTGGCGTGTCCAGGAGCACAGATACGCAGTATTTT. Encoded protein: CASSAGVSRSTDTQYF.

This rearrangement joins TRBV30 to TRBJ2-7, with a weak D call TRBD2 (5 bases). The CDR3 is 13 amino acids. Looked up from germline, CDR1 is GTSNPN and CDR2 is SVGIG (reference sequence). The V end was cut by 2 bases, the J end by 2 bases, with 10 bases between. The DNA for the CDR3 is TGTGCCTGGAGTAGAGGGTTACCCTACGAGCAGTACTTC. As protein: CAWSRGLPYEQYF.